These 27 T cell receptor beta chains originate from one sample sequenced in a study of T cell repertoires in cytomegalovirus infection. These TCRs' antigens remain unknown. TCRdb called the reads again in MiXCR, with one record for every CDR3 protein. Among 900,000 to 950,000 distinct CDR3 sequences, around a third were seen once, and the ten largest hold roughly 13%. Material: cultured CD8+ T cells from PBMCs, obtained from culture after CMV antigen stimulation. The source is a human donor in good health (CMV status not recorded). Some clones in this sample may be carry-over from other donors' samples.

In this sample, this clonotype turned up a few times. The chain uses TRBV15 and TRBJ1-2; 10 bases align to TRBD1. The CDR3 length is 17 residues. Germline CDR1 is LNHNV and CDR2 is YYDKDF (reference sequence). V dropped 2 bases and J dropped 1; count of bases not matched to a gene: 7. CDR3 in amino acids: CATSRTGTGEVNYGYTF. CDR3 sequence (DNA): TGTGCCACCAGCAGAACCGGGACAGGGGAGGTTAACTATGGCTACACCTTC.

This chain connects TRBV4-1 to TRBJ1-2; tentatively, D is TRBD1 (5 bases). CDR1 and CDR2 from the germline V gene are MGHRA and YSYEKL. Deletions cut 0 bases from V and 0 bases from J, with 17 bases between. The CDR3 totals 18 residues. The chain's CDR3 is CASSQDRTDEGPNYGYTF. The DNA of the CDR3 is TGCGCCAGCAGCCAAGATAGAACGGATGAGGGACCTAACTATGGCTACACCTTC.

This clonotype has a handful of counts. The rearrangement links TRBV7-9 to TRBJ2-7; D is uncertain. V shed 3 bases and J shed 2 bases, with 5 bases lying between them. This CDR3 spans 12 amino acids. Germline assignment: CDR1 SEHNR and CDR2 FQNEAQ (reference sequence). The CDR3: CASSFGPYEQYV. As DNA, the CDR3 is TGTGCCAGCAGCTTCGGCCCCTACGAGCAGTACGTC.

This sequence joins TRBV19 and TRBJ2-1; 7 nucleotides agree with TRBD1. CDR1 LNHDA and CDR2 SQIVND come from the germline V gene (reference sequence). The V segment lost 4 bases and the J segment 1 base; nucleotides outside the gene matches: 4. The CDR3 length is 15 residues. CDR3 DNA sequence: TGTGCCAGTAGTACTGGACAGGAATCCTACAATGAGCAGTTCTTC. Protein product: CASSTGQESYNEQFF.

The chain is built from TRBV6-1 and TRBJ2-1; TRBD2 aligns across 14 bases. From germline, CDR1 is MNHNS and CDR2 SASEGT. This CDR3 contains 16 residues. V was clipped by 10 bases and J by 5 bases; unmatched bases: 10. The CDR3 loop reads CATRLAGGPFHNEQFF. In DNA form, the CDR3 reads TGTGCCACTCGACTAGCGGGGGGGCCGTTCCACAATGAGCAGTTCTTC.

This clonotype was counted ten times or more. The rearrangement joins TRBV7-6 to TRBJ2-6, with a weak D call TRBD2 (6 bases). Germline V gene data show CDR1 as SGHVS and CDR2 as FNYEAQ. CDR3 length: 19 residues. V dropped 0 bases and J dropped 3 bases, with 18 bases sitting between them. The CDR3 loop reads CASSLALWEAPDGANVLTF. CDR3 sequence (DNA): TGTGCCAGCAGCTTAGCGCTCTGGGAGGCCCCAGATGGGGCCAACGTCCTGACTTTC. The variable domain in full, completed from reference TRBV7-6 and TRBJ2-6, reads GAGVSQSPRYKVTKRGQDVALRCDPISGHVSLYWYRQALGQGPEFLTYFNYEAQQDKSGLPNDRFSAERPEGSISTLTIQRTEQRDSAMYRCASSLALWEAPDGANVLTFGAGSRLTVL.

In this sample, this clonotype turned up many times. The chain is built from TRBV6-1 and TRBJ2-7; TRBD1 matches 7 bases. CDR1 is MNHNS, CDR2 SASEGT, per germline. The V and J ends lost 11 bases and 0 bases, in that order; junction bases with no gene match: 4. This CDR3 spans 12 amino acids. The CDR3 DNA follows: TGTGCCGCCAGGGACAGCTCCTACGAGCAGTACTTC. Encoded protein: CAARDSSYEQYF.

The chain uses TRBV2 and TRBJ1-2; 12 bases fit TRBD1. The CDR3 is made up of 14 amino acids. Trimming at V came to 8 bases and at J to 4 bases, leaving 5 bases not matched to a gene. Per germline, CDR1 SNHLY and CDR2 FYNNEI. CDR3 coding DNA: TGTGCCAGCCCCCGGGACAGGGGGCTCTATGGCTACACCTTC. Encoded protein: CASPRDRGLYGYTF.

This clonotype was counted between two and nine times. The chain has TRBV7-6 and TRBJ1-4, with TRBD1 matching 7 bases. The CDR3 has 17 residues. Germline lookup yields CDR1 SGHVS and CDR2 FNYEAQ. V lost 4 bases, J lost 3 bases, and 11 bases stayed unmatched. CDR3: CASSSDREGLSNEKLFF. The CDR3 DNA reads TGTGCCAGCAGCTCCGACAGGGAGGGCTTGTCTAATGAAAAACTGTTTTTT. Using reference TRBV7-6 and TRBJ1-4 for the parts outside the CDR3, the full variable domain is GAGVSQSPRYKVTKRGQDVALRCDPISGHVSLYWYRQALGQGPEFLTYFNYEAQQDKSGLPNDRFSAERPEGSISTLTIQRTEQRDSAMYRCASSSDREGLSNEKLFFGSGTQLSVL.

For the CDR3, the DNA is TGCGCCAGCAGCTCCGGACAGTCAGACAATGAAAAACTGTTTTTT. Encoded protein: CASSSGQSDNEKLFF. The rearrangement uses TRBV5-1 and TRBJ1-4; perhaps TRBD1 as D (6 bases). The CDR3 is made up of 15 amino acids. V shed 3 bases and J shed 5 bases, with 14 bases lying between them. The germline gives CDR1 SGHRS, CDR2 YFSETQ. Based on the CDR3 plus reference TRBV5-1 and TRBJ1-4, the full variable domain is KAGVTQTPRYLIKTRGQQVTLSCSPISGHRSVSWYQQTPGQGLQFLFEYFSETQRNKGNFPGRFSGRQFSNSRSEMNVSTLELGDSALYLCASSSGQSDNEKLFFGSGTQLSVL.

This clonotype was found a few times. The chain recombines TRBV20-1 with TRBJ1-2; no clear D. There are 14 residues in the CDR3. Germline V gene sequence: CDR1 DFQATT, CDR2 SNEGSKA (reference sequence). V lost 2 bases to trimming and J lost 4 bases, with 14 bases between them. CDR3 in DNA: TGCAGTGCTAGAATATCCGGACTGTCCTATGGCTACACCTTC. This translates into CSARISGLSYGYTF.

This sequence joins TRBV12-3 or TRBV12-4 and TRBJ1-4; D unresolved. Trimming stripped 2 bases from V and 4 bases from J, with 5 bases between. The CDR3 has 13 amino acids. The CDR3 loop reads CASSLQFNEKLFF. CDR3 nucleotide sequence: TGTGCCAGCAGTTTACAGTTTAATGAAAAACTGTTTTTT.

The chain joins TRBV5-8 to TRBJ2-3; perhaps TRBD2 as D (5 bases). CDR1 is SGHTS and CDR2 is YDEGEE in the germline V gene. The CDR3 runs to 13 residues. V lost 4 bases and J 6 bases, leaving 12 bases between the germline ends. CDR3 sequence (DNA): TGTGCCAGCAGCGATCGGGGATGGGATACGCAGTATTTT. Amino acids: CASSDRGWDTQYF.

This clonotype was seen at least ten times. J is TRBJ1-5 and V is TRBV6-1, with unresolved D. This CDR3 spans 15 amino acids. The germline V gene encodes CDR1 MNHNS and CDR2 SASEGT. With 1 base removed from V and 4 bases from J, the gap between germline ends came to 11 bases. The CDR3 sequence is CASSEGPFPNQPQHF. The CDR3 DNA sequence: TGTGCCAGCAGTGAAGGCCCCTTCCCAAATCAGCCCCAGCATTTT.

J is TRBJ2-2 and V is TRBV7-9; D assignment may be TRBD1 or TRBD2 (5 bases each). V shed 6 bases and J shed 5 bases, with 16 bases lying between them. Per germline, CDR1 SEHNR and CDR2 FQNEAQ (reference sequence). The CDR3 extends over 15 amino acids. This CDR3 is CASSIGLWGTGELFF. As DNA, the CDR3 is TGTGCCAGCAGTATAGGACTCTGGGGGACCGGGGAGCTGTTTTTT.

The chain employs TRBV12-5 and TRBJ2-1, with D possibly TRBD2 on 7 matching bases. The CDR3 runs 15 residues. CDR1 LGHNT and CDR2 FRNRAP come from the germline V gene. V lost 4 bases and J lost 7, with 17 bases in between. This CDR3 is CASGSPRGGQNEQFF. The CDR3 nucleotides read TGTGCTAGTGGTTCTCCTAGGGGGGGCCAAAATGAGCAGTTCTTC.

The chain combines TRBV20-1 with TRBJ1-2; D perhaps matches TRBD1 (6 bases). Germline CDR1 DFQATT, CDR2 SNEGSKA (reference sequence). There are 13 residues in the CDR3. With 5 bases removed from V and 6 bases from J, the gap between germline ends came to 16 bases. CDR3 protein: CSASQGITNGYTF. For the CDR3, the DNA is TGCAGTGCTTCACAGGGAATAACCAATGGCTACACCTTC.

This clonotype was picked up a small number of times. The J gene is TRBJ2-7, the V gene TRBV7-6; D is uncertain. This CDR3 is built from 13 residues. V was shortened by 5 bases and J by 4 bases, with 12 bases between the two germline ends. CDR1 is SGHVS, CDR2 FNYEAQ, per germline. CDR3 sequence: CASSPLDIYEQYV. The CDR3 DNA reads TGTGCCAGCAGCCCCCTGGATATTTACGAGCAGTACGTC.

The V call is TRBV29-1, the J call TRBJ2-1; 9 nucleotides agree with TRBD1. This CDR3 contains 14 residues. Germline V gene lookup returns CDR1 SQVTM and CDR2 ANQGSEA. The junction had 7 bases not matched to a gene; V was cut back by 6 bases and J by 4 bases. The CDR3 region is CSVGGDRDYNEQFF. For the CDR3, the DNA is TGCAGCGTCGGAGGGGACAGGGATTACAATGAGCAGTTCTTC.

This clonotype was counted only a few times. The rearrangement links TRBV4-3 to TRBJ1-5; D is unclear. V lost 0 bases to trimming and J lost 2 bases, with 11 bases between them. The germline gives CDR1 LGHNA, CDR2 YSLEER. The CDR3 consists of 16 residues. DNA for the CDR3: TGCGCCAGCAGCCAAGATTCTGTAGGGCGCAATCAGCCCCAGCATTTT. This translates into CASSQDSVGRNQPQHF.

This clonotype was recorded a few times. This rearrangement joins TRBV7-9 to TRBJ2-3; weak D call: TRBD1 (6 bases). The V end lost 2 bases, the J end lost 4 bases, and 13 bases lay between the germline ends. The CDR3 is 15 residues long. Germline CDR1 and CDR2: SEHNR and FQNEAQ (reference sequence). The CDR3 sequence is CASSLILTGPDTQYF. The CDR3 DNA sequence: TGTGCCAGCAGCTTAATTCTCACAGGGCCAGATACGCAGTATTTT.

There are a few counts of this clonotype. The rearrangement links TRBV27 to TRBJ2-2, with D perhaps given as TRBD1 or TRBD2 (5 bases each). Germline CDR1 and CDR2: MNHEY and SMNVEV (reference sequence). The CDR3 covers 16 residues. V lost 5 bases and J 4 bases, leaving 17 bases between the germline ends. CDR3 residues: CASSRPGRATTGELFF. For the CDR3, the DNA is TGTGCCAGCAGTCGCCCAGGGCGGGCGACCACCGGGGAGCTGTTTTTT.

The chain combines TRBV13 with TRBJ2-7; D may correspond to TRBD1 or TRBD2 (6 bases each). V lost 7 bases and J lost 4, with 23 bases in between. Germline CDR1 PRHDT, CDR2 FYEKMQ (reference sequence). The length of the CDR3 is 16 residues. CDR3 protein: CASISSYGGLRYEQYF. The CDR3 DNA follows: TGTGCCAGCATCTCCTCATACGGGGGCCTGCGATACGAGCAGTACTTC.

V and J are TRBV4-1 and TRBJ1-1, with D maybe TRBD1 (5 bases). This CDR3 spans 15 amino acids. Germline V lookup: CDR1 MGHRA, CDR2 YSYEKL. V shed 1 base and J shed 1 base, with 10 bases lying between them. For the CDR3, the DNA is TGCGCCAGCAGCCAAGTTATGACAGCGAACACTGAAGCTTTCTTT. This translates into CASSQVMTANTEAFF.

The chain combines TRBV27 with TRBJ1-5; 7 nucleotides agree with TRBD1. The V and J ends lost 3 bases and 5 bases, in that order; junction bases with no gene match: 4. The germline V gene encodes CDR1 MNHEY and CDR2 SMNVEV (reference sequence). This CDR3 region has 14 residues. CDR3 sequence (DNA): TGTGCCAGCAGTTTTTCACAGGGGTATCAGCCCCAGCATTTT. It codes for CASSFSQGYQPQHF.

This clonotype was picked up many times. The CDR3, as DNA: TGTGCCAGCAGTTACGGGACTAGCGGCACAGATACGCAGTATTTT. This codes for CASSYGTSGTDTQYF. This chain connects TRBV6-5 to TRBJ2-3, with TRBD2 matching over 10 bases. CDR3 length: 15 residues. Trimming removed 2 bases from V and 1 base from J; junction bases left unmatched: 0. Germline loops: CDR1 MNHEY, CDR2 SVGAGI.

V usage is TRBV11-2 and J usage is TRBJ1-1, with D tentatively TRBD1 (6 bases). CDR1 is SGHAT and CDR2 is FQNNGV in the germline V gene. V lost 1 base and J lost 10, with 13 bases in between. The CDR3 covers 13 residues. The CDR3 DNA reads TGTGCCAGCAGCTTAGGGACAGATGATGCAGCTTTCTTT. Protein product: CASSLGTDDAAFF. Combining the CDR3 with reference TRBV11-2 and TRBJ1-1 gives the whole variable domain EAGVAQSPRYKIIEKRQSVAFWCNPISGHATLYWYQQILGQGPKLLIQFQNNGVVDDSQLPKDRFSAERLKGVDSTLKIQPAKLEDSAVYLCASSLGTDDAAFFGQGTRLTVV.